This TCR beta chain was profiled in a study of shared clonotypes between healthy human individuals. Study conclusions and caveats: The study drew on few donors, limiting represented genetic and exposure-history diversity. Generation of non-shared clonotypes was less probable than generation of clonotypes shared by all four donors.

CD45RO-negative cells were positively selected for CCR7, leaving out terminally differentiated effector memory CD45RA+ cells. Adult donors, all healthy and HIV-negative, had no recent acute infections or vaccinations. The donors, all of them Caucasian adults, lived in Nashville, Tennessee. Concerning this clone: Its antigen is undetermined. Other DNA sequences in the sample encode the same CDR3.

V lost 6 bases to trimming and J lost 2 bases, with 8 bases between them. Germline-derived CDR1 and CDR2 are LNHDA and SQIVND (reference sequence). This CDR3 is built from 12 residues. The assay was immunoSEQ multiplex PCR, and TCRdb's table has in-frame clones only and misses some. The repertoire has fewer than 1 million clones, about 96% of them found once; the top ten carry less than 0.3%. The sample comprised naive CD8+ T cells sorted from blood. V and J are TRBV19 and TRBJ2-7, with a weak D call TRBD2 (6 bases). This TCR was recovered from a man aged 25-45 years in good health. The CDR3 bases are TGTGCCAGTAGCCCGGGGGCCTACGAGCAGTACTTC. Amino acids: CASSPGAYEQYF.